The clone carrying this T cell receptor beta chain was picked up a small number of times. The antigen is unknown. With the read ending 3 residues before the CDR3 end, the germline J gene is used to fill in that end. Using immunoSEQ multiplex PCR, the repertoire was profiled, and TCRdb retains in-frame clones only, with some absent. Singletons are absent from the sample, which has more than 30,000 clones. The germline V gene has CDR1 SGHTA and CDR2 FQGNSA. This CDR3 has 12 residues. V lost 8 bases, J lost 7 bases, and 14 bases lay in between. Most patients and controls had Caucasian heritage. This entry comes from a study of T cell clonality in common variable immunodeficiency. Broader study findings: Reportedly, TCR beta sequences from common variable immunodeficiency showed fewer deletions and N-nucleotide insertions.

The origin of this receptor is a human donor with common variable immunodeficiency. Specimen: peripheral blood mononuclear cells. The genes are TRBV7-2 and TRBJ2-5, with D possibly being TRBD2 (7 bases). CDR3 in amino acids: CASGGAPGTQYF. The sequenced part of the CDR3 DNA is TGTGCCAGCGGGGGGGCTCCCGGGACC.